The T cell receptor (beta chain) under discussion was sequenced for a study of blood T cell repertoires in COVID-19. Study-wide context: Samples of COVID-19 (acute and convalescent) were obtained from the United States, Italy and Spain.

V was clipped by 5 bases and J by 1 base, with 15 bases between them. The germline CDR1 and CDR2 sequences are SGDLS and YYNGEE. The CDR3 covers 15 residues. In the original processing: By means of reference gene primer amplification, nucleated cell counts were estimated. The protocol was immunoSEQ multiplex PCR, while the TCRdb copy is restricted to in-frame clones and leaves out a portion. From that table come the V and J calls and clone size; the DNA was used to work out D and trimming. The sample has almost 250,000 clones, 86% seen once; the top ten hold approximately 6.2%. The TCR originated in a woman older than 75 with COVID-19, enrolled during active disease. This chain uses TRBV9 with TRBJ1-1, with TRBD1 as a possible D gene (6 bases). Input material: peripheral blood. The CDR3 sequence is CASRPGQQRNTEAFF. CDR3 sequence (DNA): TGTGCCAGCAGACCCGGACAGCAGAGGAACACTGAAGCTTTCTTT.